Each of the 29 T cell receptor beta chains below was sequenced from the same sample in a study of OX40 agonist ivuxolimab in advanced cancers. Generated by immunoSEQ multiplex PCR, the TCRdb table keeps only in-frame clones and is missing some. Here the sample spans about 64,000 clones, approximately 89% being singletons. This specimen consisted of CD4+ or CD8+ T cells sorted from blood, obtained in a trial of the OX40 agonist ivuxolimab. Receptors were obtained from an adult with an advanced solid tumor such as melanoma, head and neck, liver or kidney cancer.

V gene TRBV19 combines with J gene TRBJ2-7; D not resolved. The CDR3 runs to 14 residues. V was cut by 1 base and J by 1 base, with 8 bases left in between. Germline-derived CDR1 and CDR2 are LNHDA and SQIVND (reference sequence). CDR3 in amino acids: CASSIGVRSYEQYF. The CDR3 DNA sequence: TGTGCCAGTAGTATAGGGGTAAGATCCTACGAGCAGTACTTC.

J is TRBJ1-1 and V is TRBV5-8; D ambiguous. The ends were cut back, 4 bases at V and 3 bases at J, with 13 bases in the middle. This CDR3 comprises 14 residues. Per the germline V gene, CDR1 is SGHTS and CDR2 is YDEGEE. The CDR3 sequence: CASSRDTRYTEAFF. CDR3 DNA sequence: TGTGCCAGCAGCCGCGACACAAGGTACACTGAAGCTTTCTTT.

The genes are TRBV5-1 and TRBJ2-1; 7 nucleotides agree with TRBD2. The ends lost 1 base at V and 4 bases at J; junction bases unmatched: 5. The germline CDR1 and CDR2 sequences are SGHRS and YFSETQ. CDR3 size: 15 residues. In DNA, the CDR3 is TGCGCCAGCAGCTTGAGGGCTAGCGGTTACAATGAGCAGTTCTTC. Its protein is CASSLRASGYNEQFF.

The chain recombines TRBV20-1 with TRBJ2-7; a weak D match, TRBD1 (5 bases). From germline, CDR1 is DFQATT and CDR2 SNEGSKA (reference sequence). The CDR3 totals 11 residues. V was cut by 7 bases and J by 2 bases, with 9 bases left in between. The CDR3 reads CSVQGPYEQYF. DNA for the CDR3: TGCAGTGTTCAGGGTCCCTACGAGCAGTACTTC.

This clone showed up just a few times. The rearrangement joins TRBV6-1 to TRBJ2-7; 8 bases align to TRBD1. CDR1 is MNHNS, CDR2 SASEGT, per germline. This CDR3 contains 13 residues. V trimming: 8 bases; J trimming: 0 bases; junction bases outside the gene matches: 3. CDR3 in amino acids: CASWDRSSYEQYF. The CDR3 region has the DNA TGTGCCAGCTGGGACAGGTCCTCCTACGAGCAGTACTTC.

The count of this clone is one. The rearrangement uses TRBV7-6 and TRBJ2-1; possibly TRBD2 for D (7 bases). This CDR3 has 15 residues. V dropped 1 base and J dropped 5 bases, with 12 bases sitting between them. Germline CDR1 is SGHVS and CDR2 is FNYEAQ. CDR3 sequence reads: CASSLGTRGDNEQFF. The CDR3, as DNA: TGTGCCAGCAGCTTAGGGACTAGGGGGGACAATGAGCAGTTCTTC.

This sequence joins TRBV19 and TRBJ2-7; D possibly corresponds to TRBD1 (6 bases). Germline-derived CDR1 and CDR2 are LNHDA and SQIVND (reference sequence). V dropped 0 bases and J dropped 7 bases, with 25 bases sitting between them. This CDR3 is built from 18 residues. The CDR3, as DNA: TGTGCCAGTAGTATAGATTCCCAGGGGTTAGGGAGCCTGGGGGAGCAGTACTTC. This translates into CASSIDSQGLGSLGEQYF.

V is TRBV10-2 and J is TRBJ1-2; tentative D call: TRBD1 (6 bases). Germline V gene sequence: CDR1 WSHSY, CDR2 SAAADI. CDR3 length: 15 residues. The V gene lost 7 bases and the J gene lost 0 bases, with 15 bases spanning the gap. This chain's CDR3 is CASNEGQPANYGYTF. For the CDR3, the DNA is TGCGCCAGCAACGAAGGACAGCCTGCTAACTATGGCTACACCTTC.

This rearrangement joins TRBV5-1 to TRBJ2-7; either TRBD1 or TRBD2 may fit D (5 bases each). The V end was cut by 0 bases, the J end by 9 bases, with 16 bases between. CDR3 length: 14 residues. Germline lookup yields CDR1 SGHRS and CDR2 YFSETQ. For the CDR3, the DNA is TGCGCCAGCAGCTTGGATGGATGGATTGGGGGGCAGTACTTC. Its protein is CASSLDGWIGGQYF.

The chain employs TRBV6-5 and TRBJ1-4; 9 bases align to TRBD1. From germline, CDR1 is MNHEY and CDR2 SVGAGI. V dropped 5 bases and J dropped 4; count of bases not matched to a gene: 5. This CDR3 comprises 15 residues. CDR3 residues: CASSLQGAGNEKLFF. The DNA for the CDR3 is TGTGCCAGCAGTCTACAGGGGGCTGGTAATGAAAAACTGTTTTTT.

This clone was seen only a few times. The CDR3 loop is CAWGAFGNTEAFF. The CDR3 coding sequence is TGTGCCTGGGGTGCCTTTGGGAACACTGAAGCTTTCTTT. The rearrangement uses TRBV30 and TRBJ1-1; the D is unclear. The CDR3 totals 13 residues. The germline gives CDR1 GTSNPN, CDR2 SVGIG (reference sequence). With 5 bases removed from V and 1 base from J, the gap between germline ends came to 11 bases.

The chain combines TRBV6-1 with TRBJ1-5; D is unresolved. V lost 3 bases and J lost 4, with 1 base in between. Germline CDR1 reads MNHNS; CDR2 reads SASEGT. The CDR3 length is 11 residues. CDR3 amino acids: CASSENQPQHF. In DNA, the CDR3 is TGTGCCAGCAGTGAGAATCAGCCCCAGCATTTT.

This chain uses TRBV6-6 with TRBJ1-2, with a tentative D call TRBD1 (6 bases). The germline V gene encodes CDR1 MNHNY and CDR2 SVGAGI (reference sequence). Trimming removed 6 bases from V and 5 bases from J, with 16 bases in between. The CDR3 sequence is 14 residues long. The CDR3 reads CASRTGFFSYGYTF. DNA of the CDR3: TGTGCCAGCAGAACAGGGTTTTTCAGTTATGGCTACACCTTC.

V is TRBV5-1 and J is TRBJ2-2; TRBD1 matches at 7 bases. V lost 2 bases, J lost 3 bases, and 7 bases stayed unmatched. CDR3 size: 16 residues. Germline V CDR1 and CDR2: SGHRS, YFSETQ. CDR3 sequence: CASSFNRGVHTGELFF. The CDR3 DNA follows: TGCGCCAGCAGCTTCAACAGGGGAGTACACACCGGGGAGCTGTTTTTT.

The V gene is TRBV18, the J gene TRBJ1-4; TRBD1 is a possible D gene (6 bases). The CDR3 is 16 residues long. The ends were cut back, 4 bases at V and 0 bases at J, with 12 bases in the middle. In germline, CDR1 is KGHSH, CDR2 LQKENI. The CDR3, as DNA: TGTGCCAGCTCACATTCGGGGGCGACAACTAATGAAAAACTGTTTTTT. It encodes CASSHSGATTNEKLFF. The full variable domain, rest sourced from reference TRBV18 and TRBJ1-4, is NAGVMQNPRHLVRRRGQEARLRCSPMKGHSHVYWYRQLPEEGLKFMVYLQKENIIDESGMPKERFSAEFPKEGPSILRIQQVVRGDSAAYFCASSHSGATTNEKLFFGSGTQLSVL.

CDR3 sequence: CASSFSLAGRNEQFF. The CDR3 DNA sequence: TGTGCCAGCAGCTTTAGCCTAGCGGGAAGGAATGAGCAGTTCTTC. The chain has TRBV27 and TRBJ2-1; 9 nucleotides match TRBD2. From germline, CDR1 is MNHEY and CDR2 SMNVEV (reference sequence). The CDR3 length is 15 residues. Trimming took 6 bases from V and 7 from J; bases not matched to a gene: 10.

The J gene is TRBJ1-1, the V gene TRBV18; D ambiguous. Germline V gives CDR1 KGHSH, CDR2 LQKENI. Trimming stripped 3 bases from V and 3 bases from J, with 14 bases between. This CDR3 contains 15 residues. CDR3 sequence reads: CASSPTAGEDTEAFF. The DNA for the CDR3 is TGTGCCAGCTCACCGACGGCCGGGGAGGACACTGAAGCTTTCTTT.

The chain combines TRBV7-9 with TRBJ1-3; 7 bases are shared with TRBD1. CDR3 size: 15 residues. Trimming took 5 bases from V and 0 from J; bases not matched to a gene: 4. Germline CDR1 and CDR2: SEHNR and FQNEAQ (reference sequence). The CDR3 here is CASSAQGGSGNTIYF. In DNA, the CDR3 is TGTGCCAGCAGCGCCCAGGGGGGCTCTGGAAACACCATATATTTT. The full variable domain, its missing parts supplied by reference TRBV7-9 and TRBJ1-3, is DTGVSQNPRHKITKRGQNVTFRCDPISEHNRLYWYRQTLGQGPEFLTYFQNEAQLEKSRLLSDRFSAERPKGSFSTLEIQRTEQGDSAMYLCASSAQGGSGNTIYFGEGSWLTVV.

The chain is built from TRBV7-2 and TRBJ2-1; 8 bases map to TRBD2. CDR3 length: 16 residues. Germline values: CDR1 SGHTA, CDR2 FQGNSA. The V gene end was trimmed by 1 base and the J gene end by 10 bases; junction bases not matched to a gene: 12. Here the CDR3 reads CASSLGGTSPVGEQFF. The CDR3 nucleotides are TGTGCCAGCAGCTTAGGGGGGACTAGTCCCGTCGGGGAGCAGTTCTTC.

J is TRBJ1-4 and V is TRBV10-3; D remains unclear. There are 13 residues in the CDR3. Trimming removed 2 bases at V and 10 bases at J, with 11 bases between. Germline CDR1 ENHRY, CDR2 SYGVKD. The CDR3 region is CAISEVDSLKLFF. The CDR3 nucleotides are TGTGCCATCAGTGAGGTGGATTCCCTAAAACTGTTTTTT.

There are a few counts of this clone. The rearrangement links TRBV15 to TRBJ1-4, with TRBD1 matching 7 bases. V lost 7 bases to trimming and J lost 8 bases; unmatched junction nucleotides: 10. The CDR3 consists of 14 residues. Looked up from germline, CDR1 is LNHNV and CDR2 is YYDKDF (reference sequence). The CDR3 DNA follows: TGTGCCACCAAACAGGACAGGTCGGACGAAAAACTGTTTTTT. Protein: CATKQDRSDEKLFF.

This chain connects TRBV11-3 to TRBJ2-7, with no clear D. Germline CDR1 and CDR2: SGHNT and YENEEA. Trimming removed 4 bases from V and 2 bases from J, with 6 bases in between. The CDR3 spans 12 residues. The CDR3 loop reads CASSSGTYEQYF. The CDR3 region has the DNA TGTGCCAGCAGCTCGGGTACCTACGAGCAGTACTTC. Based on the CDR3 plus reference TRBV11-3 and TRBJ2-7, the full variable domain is EAGVVQSPRYKIIEKKQPVAFWCNPISGHNTLYWYLQNLGQGPELLIRYENEEAVDDSQLPKDRFSAERLKGVDSTLKIQPAELGDSAVYLCASSSGTYEQYFGPGTRLTVT.

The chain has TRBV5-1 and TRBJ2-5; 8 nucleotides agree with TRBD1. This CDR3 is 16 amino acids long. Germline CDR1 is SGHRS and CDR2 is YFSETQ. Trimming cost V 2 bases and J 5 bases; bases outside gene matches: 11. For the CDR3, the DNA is TGCGCCAGCAGCTTCGATCCAGGGGGCGTGCGTGAGACCCAGTACTTC. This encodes CASSFDPGGVRETQYF.

The CDR3 DNA reads as TGTGCCAGTCGGGACAGCGTTACCATGAACACTGAAGCTTTCTTT. Amino acid sequence: CASRDSVTMNTEAFF. V and J are TRBV19 and TRBJ1-1, with 7 bases fitting TRBD1. The CDR3 sequence is 15 residues long. Germline V gene lookup returns CDR1 LNHDA and CDR2 SQIVND (reference sequence). V trimming: 8 bases; J trimming: 0 bases; junction bases outside the gene matches: 9.

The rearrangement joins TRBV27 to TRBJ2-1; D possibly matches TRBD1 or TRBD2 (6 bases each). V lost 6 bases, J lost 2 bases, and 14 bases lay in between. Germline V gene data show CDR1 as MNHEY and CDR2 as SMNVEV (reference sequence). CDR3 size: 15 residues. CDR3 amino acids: CASRRGDTPYNEQFF. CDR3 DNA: TGTGCCAGCAGAAGGGGGGACACTCCCTACAATGAGCAGTTCTTC.

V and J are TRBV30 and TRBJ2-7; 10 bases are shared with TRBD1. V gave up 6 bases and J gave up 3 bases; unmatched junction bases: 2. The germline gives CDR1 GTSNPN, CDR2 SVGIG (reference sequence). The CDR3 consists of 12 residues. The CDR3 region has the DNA TGTGCCTGTGGGACAGGGGACTACGAGCAGTACTTC. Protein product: CACGTGDYEQYF.

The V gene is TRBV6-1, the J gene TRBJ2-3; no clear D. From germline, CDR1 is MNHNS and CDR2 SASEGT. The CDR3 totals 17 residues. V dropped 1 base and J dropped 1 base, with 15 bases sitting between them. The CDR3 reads CASSEVLGWAGTDTQYF. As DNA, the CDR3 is TGTGCCAGCAGTGAAGTTCTGGGTTGGGCCGGCACAGATACGCAGTATTTT.

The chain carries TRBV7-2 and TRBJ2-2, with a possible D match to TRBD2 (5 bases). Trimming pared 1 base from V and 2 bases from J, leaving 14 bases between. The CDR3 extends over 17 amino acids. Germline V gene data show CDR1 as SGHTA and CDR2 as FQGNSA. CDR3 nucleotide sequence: TGTGCCAGCAGCTTAGGGGTAGGAGGAGTTAACACCGGGGAGCTGTTTTTT. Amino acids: CASSLGVGGVNTGELFF.

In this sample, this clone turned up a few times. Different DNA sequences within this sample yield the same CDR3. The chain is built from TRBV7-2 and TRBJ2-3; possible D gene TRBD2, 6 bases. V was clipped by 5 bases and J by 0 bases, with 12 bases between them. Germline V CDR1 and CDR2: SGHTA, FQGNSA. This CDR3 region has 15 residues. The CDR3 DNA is TGTGCCAGCAGCCCGGACTACCTTAGCACAGATACGCAGTATTTT. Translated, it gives CASSPDYLSTDTQYF.